Included here is one TCR beta chain sequence, with context. Some clones are missing from TCRdb's copy, which holds only in-frame ones; the method was immunoSEQ multiplex PCR. The sample holds 140,000 to 150,000 clones, more than 80% seen once. These data are taken from a study of blood T cell repertoires in COVID-19. The CDR3 length is 13 residues. Germline V gene lookup returns CDR1 GTSNPN and CDR2 SVGIG (reference sequence). The V end lost 2 bases, the J end lost 3 bases, and 10 bases lay between the germline ends. The receptor was derived from a woman aged 60 to 75 with active COVID-19. Sequencing was done on a sample of peripheral blood. This chain joins TRBV30 and TRBJ1-1, with a weak D call TRBD1 (6 bases). CDR3 residues: CAWSSDRHTEAFF. The CDR3 nucleotides are TGTGCCTGGAGTTCCGACAGGCACACTGAAGCTTTCTTT.